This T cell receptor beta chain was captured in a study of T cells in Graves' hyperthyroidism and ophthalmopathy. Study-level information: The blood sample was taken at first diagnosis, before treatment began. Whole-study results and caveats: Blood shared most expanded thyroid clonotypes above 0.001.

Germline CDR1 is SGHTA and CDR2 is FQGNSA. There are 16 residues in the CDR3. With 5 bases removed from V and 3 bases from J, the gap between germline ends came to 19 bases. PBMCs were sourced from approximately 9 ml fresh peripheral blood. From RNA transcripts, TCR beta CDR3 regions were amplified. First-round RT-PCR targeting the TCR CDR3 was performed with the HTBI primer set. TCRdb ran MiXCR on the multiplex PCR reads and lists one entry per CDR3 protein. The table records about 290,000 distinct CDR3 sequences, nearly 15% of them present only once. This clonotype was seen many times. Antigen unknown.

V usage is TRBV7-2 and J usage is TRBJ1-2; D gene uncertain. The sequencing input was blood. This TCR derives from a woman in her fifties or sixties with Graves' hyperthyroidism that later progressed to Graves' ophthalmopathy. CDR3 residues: CASSRTPSSTYYGYTF. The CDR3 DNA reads TGTGCCAGCAGCCGGACCCCCTCGTCGACCTACTATGGCTACACCTTC.